The clone carrying this T cell receptor (beta chain) has just a few counts. Its specificity is not known. This specimen belongs to a study of identical twins. Study results and limitations: With abundant cord blood beta clonotypes, insertions were fewer; memory repertoires showed no such pattern.

Germline CDR1 reads SGHDT; CDR2 reads YYEEEE. Trimming took 6 bases from V and 2 from J, leaving 11 bases between them. The CDR3 runs 13 residues. TCRdb fed the 5' RACE reads into MiXCR, producing one record per CDR3 protein. The data show hundreds of thousands of distinct CDR3 sequences, 9% to 15% seen once. The same specimen was also included in a second study, on yellow fever vaccine responses in identical twins.

The chain combines TRBV5-6 with TRBJ2-5; tentative D call: TRBD1 (6 bases). The sequenced sample was CD8+ T cells sorted from blood. The clonotype originates from a woman aged 18-35 years in good health. The CDR3 loop reads CASTDRGQETQYF. CDR3 sequence (DNA): TGTGCCAGCACAGATAGGGGGCAAGAGACCCAGTACTTC.